This note documents a single T cell receptor (beta chain) sequence. Its antigen is still unknown. No much larger clone exists at a distance of one base, and base qualities are not known. Library construction relied on the immunoSEQ multiplex PCR assay. Per the original workflow: Repertoire overlap between subsets was quantified using the Chao-Jaccard similarity index and counts of shared clonotypes. Imported from immuneACCESS, the table was reduced by TCRdb to in-frame sequences with V and J called. These copies leave out some clones; in studies compared against another copy, an unresolved V gene accounts for under half, and the cause of the remainder is not known. Clone size and V and J calls were adopted from that table, with D and trimming inferred from the DNA. A total of roughly 23,000 clones appear in this sample, around 86% of them only once. Roughly 0.58% of the sample is in the top ten clones.

The data were taken from a study of CD4 T cell repertoires in COVID-19 listed by TCRdb under 2021. Context from the whole study: To analyze cross-reactivity, CFSE-low cells were expanded with IL-2 for under 13 days and then labeled again and restimulated with spike proteins from other coronaviruses. The study characterized naturally processed CD4+ T cell responses to SARS-CoV-2 spike and nucleoprotein in COVID-19-recovered individuals, using TCR Vbeta sequencing to assess clonal composition. Subset-level TCR Vbeta repertoire analysis of SARS-CoV-2-reactive T cells was performed in a few recovered individuals.

Paper-wide results and their limitations: Two or all three memory subsets shared several of the most expanded SARS-CoV-2-reactive clonotypes, which suggests intraclonal diversification. Consistent with cross-reactivity, between roughly 6 and 25% of SARS-CoV-2 clonotypes also showed up in secondary cultures stimulated with SARS-CoV and/or HKU1 spike.

Memory T cell samples that were not cultured were sequenced immediately after ex vivo isolation. CD4+ total memory, central memory, effector memory and circulating T follicular helper cells were isolated from peripheral blood mononuclear cells. CDR1 and CDR2 are drawn from the germline V gene: SGHRS, YFSETQ. Counted from cysteine to phenylalanine, this CDR3 has 14 amino acids. Only CDR3 DNA is held: 42 bases, read in frame from base 1. V sheds 0 bases and J sheds 4 bases, leaving 10 bases between their ends. The sequence was obtained from a human donor who had COVID-19. Sequences were derived from central memory CD4+ T cells from blood, sampled before the COVID-19 pandemic. The cell subset or site label here, explained by the study, means: CD4+ T central memory cells. The chain was built from TRBV5-1 and TRBJ1-2, with the identity of the D gene unclear. The CDR3 protein sequence reads: CASSLDEGGYGYTF. In nucleotides, the sequence is TGCGCCAGCAGCTTGGACGAGGGAGGCTATGGCTACACCTTC.